Following are 15 T cell receptor beta chains from one sample sequenced in a study of identifying expanded T cells in peripheral blood. Clones were read by immunoSEQ multiplex PCR, and TCRdb kept only the in-frame ones, dropping some. Among 100,000 to 150,000 clones listed, about four fifths were seen once. The sequenced material came from blood. Every receptor here comes from a person between 18 and 70 years old in good health.

The chain employs TRBV10-3 and TRBJ1-6; 7 bases map to TRBD1. Germline V CDR1 and CDR2: ENHRY, SYGVKD. The trim removed 10 bases at V and 7 bases at J, leaving 7 bases unmatched. This CDR3 is 13 amino acids long. The CDR3 coding sequence is TGTGCCACCGCCGGGACAGCAAATTCACCCCTCCACTTT. It is translated as CATAGTANSPLHF.

CDR3 residues: CSAVMGGQIYGYTF. The CDR3 DNA follows: TGCAGCGCCGTGATGGGGGGACAGATCTATGGCTACACCTTC. The V call is TRBV29-1, the J call TRBJ1-2; TRBD1 agrees at 7 bases. V shed 7 bases and J 4 bases; nucleotides not matched to a gene: 12. Germline lookup yields CDR1 SQVTM and CDR2 ANQGSEA. The CDR3 is made up of 14 amino acids.

CDR3 DNA sequence: TGCGCCAGCATGTGGGAAGGGAGGGCGAATGAGCAGTTCTTC. Its protein product is CASMWEGRANEQFF. This chain links TRBV5-1 with TRBJ2-1; 7 bases align to TRBD2. CDR3 length equals 14 residues. J lost 7 bases, V lost 6 bases, and 10 bases had no gene match. The germline CDR1 and CDR2 sequences are SGHRS and YFSETQ.

This chain uses TRBV7-5 with TRBJ2-7; the DNA was not compared with TRBD1, the D call given in the table. TRBV7-5 is termed a pseudogene. The CDR3 has 20 residues. The CDR3 here is CARSLVGFTDRARKSYEQYF. Written as DNA, the CDR3 is TGTGCCAGAAGCTTAGTCGGCTTCACGGACAGGGCAAGGAAGTCCTACGAGCAGTACTTC.

V gene TRBV14 combines with J gene TRBJ1-2; D unclear. Trimming shortened V by 0 bases and J by 2 bases, and 16 bases separated the two germline ends. Germline loops: CDR1 SGHDN, CDR2 FVKESK. The CDR3 covers 17 residues. The CDR3 coding sequence is TGTGCCAGCAGCCAAGAGTCTCGGGCAGTAAGGAACTATGGCTACACCTTC. It yields the protein CASSQESRAVRNYGYTF.

The chain recombines TRBV7-9 with TRBJ2-1; D not certain. The CDR3 runs 11 residues. V gave up 4 bases and J gave up 8 bases, with 6 bases separating them. Germline CDR1 and CDR2: SEHNR and FQNEAQ (reference sequence). CDR3 in DNA: TGTGCCAGCAGCTCCAGTTATGAGCAGTTCTTC. It specifies CASSSSYEQFF.

This clone was recorded only once. The V gene is TRBV6-5, the J gene TRBJ1-1; 10 nucleotides match TRBD1. Germline V gene data show CDR1 as MNHEY and CDR2 as SVGAGI. This CDR3 comprises 15 residues. The trim removed 0 bases at V and 4 bases at J, leaving 2 bases unmatched. CDR3 bases: TGTGCCAGCAGTTACTCAGGACAGGGGGGCACTGAAGCTTTCTTT. Protein: CASSYSGQGGTEAFF.

The rearrangement joins TRBV11-3 to TRBJ2-1; D unresolved. The CDR3 is 13 residues long. V was cut by 2 bases and J by 5 bases, with 7 bases left in between. Germline V gene data show CDR1 as SGHNT and CDR2 as YENEEA. The CDR3 nucleotides are TGTGCCAGCAGCTTAAACAGCGACAATGAGCAGTTCTTC. It specifies CASSLNSDNEQFF.

The chain is built from TRBV20-1 and TRBJ2-1; D not certain. Trimming removed 5 bases at V and 8 bases at J, with 10 bases between. CDR3 length: 11 residues. The V gene's germline CDR1 is DFQATT and CDR2 SNEGSKA (reference sequence). Here the CDR3 DNA reads TGCAGTGCTGTACAGTGGGATGAGCAGTTCTTC. Amino acid sequence: CSAVQWDEQFF.

The chain carries TRBV7-2 and TRBJ2-2; the match to TRBD2 covers 10 bases. The CDR3 has 16 residues. J lost 1 base, V lost 1 base, and 0 bases had no gene match. Germline V lookup: CDR1 SGHTA, CDR2 FQGNSA. The CDR3, as DNA: TGTGCCAGCAGCTTAGTAGCGGGGGGGAACACCGGGGAGCTGTTTTTT. It yields the protein CASSLVAGGNTGELFF.

This chain links TRBV5-1 with TRBJ2-3, with D maybe TRBD1 (5 bases). CDR1 and CDR2 from the germline V gene are SGHRS and YFSETQ. The V end was cut by 4 bases, the J end by 1 base, with 10 bases between. The CDR3 sequence is 14 residues long. CDR3 in amino acids: CASSKGLRTDTQYF. The CDR3 DNA is TGCGCCAGCAGCAAGGGGCTTCGCACAGATACGCAGTATTTT. The variable domain in full, completed from reference TRBV5-1 and TRBJ2-3, reads KAGVTQTPRYLIKTRGQQVTLSCSPISGHRSVSWYQQTPGQGLQFLFEYFSETQRNKGNFPGRFSGRQFSNSRSEMNVSTLELGDSALYLCASSKGLRTDTQYFGPGTRLTVL.

The chain is built from TRBV19 and TRBJ1-4, with a tentative D call TRBD1 (6 bases). This CDR3 region has 14 residues. The V and J ends lost 5 bases and 2 bases respectively, with 9 bases between them. CDR1 is LNHDA and CDR2 is SQIVND in the germline V gene (reference sequence). For the CDR3, the DNA is TGTGCCAGTAGTGCCACAGGGACTAATGAAAAACTGTTTTTT. This gives the protein CASSATGTNEKLFF.

The genes are TRBV7-9 and TRBJ2-5; the D gene is possibly TRBD1 (5 bases). Germline V CDR1 and CDR2: SEHNR, FQNEAQ (reference sequence). This CDR3 spans 14 amino acids. Trimming took off 5 bases at V and 2 bases at J, with 12 bases between the two ends. CDR3 bases: TGTGCCAGCAGCATACTGCAGGGTCAAGAGACCCAGTACTTC. Residues: CASSILQGQETQYF.

The chain joins TRBV5-1 to TRBJ1-4; 7 bases line up with TRBD1. The CDR3 has 14 residues. Germline assignment: CDR1 SGHRS and CDR2 YFSETQ. With 4 bases clipped from V and 0 bases from J, the junction kept 0 bases outside the gene matches. The CDR3 DNA is TGCGCCAGCAGCCAGGGGGCAACTAATGAAAAACTGTTTTTT. Residues: CASSQGATNEKLFF. Full variable domain (remainder filled in from reference TRBV5-1 and TRBJ1-4): KAGVTQTPRYLIKTRGQQVTLSCSPISGHRSVSWYQQTPGQGLQFLFEYFSETQRNKGNFPGRFSGRQFSNSRSEMNVSTLELGDSALYLCASSQGATNEKLFFGSGTQLSVL.

The V gene is TRBV5-1, the J gene TRBJ2-2, with D unresolved. This CDR3 has 14 residues. Germline V lookup: CDR1 SGHRS, CDR2 YFSETQ. Trimming removed 1 base at V and 6 bases at J, with 10 bases between. The CDR3 region has the DNA TGCGCCAGCAGCTTGTCCGTGGTGGCCGGGGAGCTGTTTTTT. Amino acids: CASSLSVVAGELFF.